The 31 T cell receptor beta chains below all came from one sample that was sequenced in a study of CXCR3-negative and CXCR3-positive naive CD8 T cells. It was by 5' RACE with UMI labels that the TRB cDNA libraries were prepared. TCRdb re-analyzed the 5' RACE reads; it lists each CDR3 protein once, without DNA. The table for this sample gives over 40,000 distinct CDR3 sequences. Sequencing input: naive CXCR3- CD8+ T cells from blood. Subset indicated: CD45RO-CCR7+CD27+CD95- naive CD8+ T cells lacking CXCR3 (TNR3-). These receptors came from a human donor in good health. Some clones in this sample may be carry-over from other donors' samples.

The chain employs TRBV6-2 or TRBV6-3 and TRBJ2-7; absent DNA, TCRdb's TRBD1 call cannot be checked. CDR1 MNHEY and CDR2 SVGEGT come from the germline V gene. This CDR3 has 14 amino acids. The CDR3 loop is CASSSYRTGYEQYF.

V gene TRBV7-2 combines with J gene TRBJ1-1. Germline V gene lookup returns CDR1 SGHTA and CDR2 FQGNSA. The CDR3 has 12 residues. Here the CDR3 reads CASSWGWSEAFF.

J is TRBJ2-3 and V is TRBV12-3 or TRBV12-4; TCRdb reports TRBD1, a call that lacks DNA to check it against. The CDR3 covers 13 residues. Here the CDR3 reads CASNRGRADTQYF.

The CDR3 sequence is CASSQESGLNTEAFF. The V gene is TRBV4-3, the J gene TRBJ1-1. The CDR3 contains 15 residues. From germline, CDR1 is LGHNA and CDR2 YSLEER.

The rearrangement links TRBV2 to TRBJ2-5; TCRdb gives TRBD2 as the D gene, but with no DNA this cannot be confirmed. The CDR3 sequence is 14 residues long. Looked up from germline, CDR1 is SNHLY and CDR2 is FYNNEI. CDR3 protein: CASRAGTSDETQYF.

This chain joins TRBV28 and TRBJ2-7. Germline CDR1 and CDR2: MDHEN and SYDVKM. This CDR3 spans 13 amino acids. CDR3 sequence: CASSPGSSYEQYF.

V is TRBV4-3 and J is TRBJ2-7; the D call of TRBD1 rests on TCRdb alone, since no DNA is present to check it. Looked up from germline, CDR1 is LGHNA and CDR2 is YSLEER. The CDR3 has 16 amino acids. The CDR3 is CASSQDDWTGTYEQYF.

The rearrangement joins TRBV5-1 to TRBJ2-1; TCRdb returns TRBD1, unconfirmable since there is no DNA. The germline V gene encodes CDR1 SGHRS and CDR2 YFSETQ. This CDR3 is 16 amino acids long. The CDR3 protein is CASSPLGQGAYNEQFF.

CDR3 loop: CASSPGNPGTEAFF. The V and J genes are TRBV27 and TRBJ1-1; without DNA, the TCRdb call of TRBD1 cannot be checked. Germline CDR1 reads MNHEY; CDR2 reads SMNVEV (reference sequence). This CDR3 comprises 14 residues.

This chain links TRBV5-5 with TRBJ2-3. Germline V gene sequence: CDR1 SGHKS, CDR2 YYEKEE (reference sequence). The CDR3 loop spans 11 amino acids. The CDR3 spells CASSLLDTQYF.

V and J are TRBV7-9 and TRBJ1-3. Germline assignment: CDR1 SEHNR and CDR2 FQNEAQ (reference sequence). The CDR3 has 15 residues. CDR3 protein: CASSSRTGPGNTIYF.

The chain is built from TRBV12-3 or TRBV12-4 and TRBJ1-3. The CDR3 loop spans 15 amino acids. The CDR3 loop reads CASSTRYYSGNTIYF.

The J gene is TRBJ2-5, the V gene TRBV27; TCRdb names TRBD1, which stays unverified in the absence of DNA. Germline V gene data show CDR1 as MNHEY and CDR2 as SMNVEV (reference sequence). CDR3 length: 11 amino acids. This CDR3 reads CASGGQETQYF.

The chain links TRBV29-1 to TRBJ2-2; the D gene TCRdb calls, TRBD2, cannot be checked with no DNA. The CDR3 is made up of 18 amino acids. CDR1 SQVTM and CDR2 ANQGSEA come from the germline V gene. CDR3 sequence: CSVGGDVGEGRDTGELFF.

V is TRBV9 and J is TRBJ1-2; TCRdb lists TRBD1, though no DNA is available to test this call. The CDR3 sequence is 12 residues long. In germline, CDR1 is SGDLS, CDR2 YYNGEE. This CDR3 reads CASSGNRGGYTF. Together with reference TRBV9 and TRBJ1-2, the CDR3 gives the full variable domain: DSGVTQTPKHLITATGQRVTLRCSPRSGDLSVYWYQQSLDQGLQFLIQYYNGEERAKGNILERFSAQQFPDLHSELNLSSLELGDSALYFCASSGNRGGYTFGSGTRLTVV.

The J gene is TRBJ2-1, the V gene TRBV2. CDR3 length equals 12 residues. In germline, CDR1 is SNHLY, CDR2 FYNNEI. CDR3: CASSHVGYEQFF.

The rearrangement uses TRBV28 and TRBJ2-2; checking the TCRdb D call of TRBD1 is not possible without DNA. Germline assignment: CDR1 MDHEN and CDR2 SYDVKM. The CDR3 is 14 amino acids. The CDR3 loop is CASSSQGYTGELFF.

The chain joins TRBV9 to TRBJ1-3; as DNA is missing, the TRBD1 call by TCRdb cannot be tested. The CDR3 is made up of 15 amino acids. Germline lookup yields CDR1 SGDLS and CDR2 YYNGEE. The CDR3 is CASSVTGTTANTIYF.

J is TRBJ2-5 and V is TRBV7-8; the TCRdb D gene call, TRBD1, has no DNA to confirm it. Germline CDR1 and CDR2: SGHVS and FQNEAQ. The CDR3 has 16 amino acids. Here the CDR3 reads CASSLVMRGGRETQYF.

This clonotype is labeled medium-sized based on frequency. This chain connects TRBV7-2 to TRBJ2-5. Per germline, CDR1 SGHTA and CDR2 FQGNSA. This CDR3 contains 12 residues. Here the CDR3 reads CASSAYGETQYF.

V usage is TRBV12-3 or TRBV12-4 and J usage is TRBJ2-1; the TCRdb D gene call, TRBD1, has no DNA to confirm it. The CDR3 runs 11 residues. CDR3 region: CASSWDVEQFF.

The chain employs TRBV28 and TRBJ2-1; TCRdb designates TRBD1, a call that cannot be tested without DNA. The CDR3 extends over 15 amino acids. Germline V gene sequence: CDR1 MDHEN, CDR2 SYDVKM. The CDR3 region is CASSFTTGGFSEQFF.

The J gene is TRBJ2-1, the V gene TRBV5-1; TCRdb returns TRBD1, unconfirmable since there is no DNA. The CDR3 sequence is 19 residues long. Germline V gene sequence: CDR1 SGHRS, CDR2 YFSETQ. The CDR3 is CASSFRDRGSISTYNEQFF.

The chain joins TRBV7-2 to TRBJ2-1. CDR3 length: 16 amino acids. From germline, CDR1 is SGHTA and CDR2 FQGNSA. This chain's CDR3 is CASSAPDQNSYNEQFF. The variable domain in full, completed from reference TRBV7-2 and TRBJ2-1, reads GAGVSQSPSNKVTEKGKDVELRCDPISGHTALYWYRQSLGQGLEFLIYFQGNSAPDKSGLPSDRFSAERTGGSVSTLTIQRTQQEDSAVYLCASSAPDQNSYNEQFFGPGTRLTVL.

The chain combines TRBV23-1 with TRBJ2-1; the D gene TCRdb calls, TRBD1, cannot be checked with no DNA. TRBV23-1 is recorded as an ORF, its role being uncertain. There are 14 residues in the CDR3. The CDR3 reads CASSKTGSDNEQFF.

The chain couples TRBV20-1 to TRBJ2-7; TCRdb gives TRBD2 as the D gene, but with no DNA this cannot be confirmed. This CDR3 contains 15 residues. Germline loops: CDR1 DFQATT, CDR2 SNEGSKA (reference sequence). The CDR3 reads CSARAETGPTYEQYF.

This chain uses TRBV12-3 or TRBV12-4 with TRBJ2-2; there is no DNA to check the TCRdb D call of TRBD2. CDR3 length: 16 amino acids. CDR3: CASSGGTSGAAGELFF.

The chain is built from TRBV29-1 and TRBJ2-1; TCRdb names TRBD2, which stays unverified in the absence of DNA. Germline V gene sequence: CDR1 SQVTM, CDR2 ANQGSEA. The CDR3 is made up of 14 amino acids. The CDR3 spells CSPLLAGGNNEQFF.

The CDR3 region is CASSLGLVLNEQFF. The chain is built from TRBV28 and TRBJ2-1; the TRBD2 assignment by TCRdb is unverifiable without DNA. Germline-derived CDR1 and CDR2 are MDHEN and SYDVKM. This CDR3 has 14 amino acids.

V gene TRBV5-1 combines with J gene TRBJ2-3; TCRdb gives TRBD1 as the D gene, but with no DNA this cannot be confirmed. This CDR3 is built from 14 residues. The V gene's germline CDR1 is SGHRS and CDR2 YFSETQ. The CDR3 spells CASSGPDRADTQYF.

This CDR3 reads CASSPTGTSPLHF. The V gene is TRBV7-9, the J gene TRBJ1-6; TCRdb gives TRBD1 as the D gene, but with no DNA this cannot be confirmed. Germline values: CDR1 SEHNR, CDR2 FQNEAQ (reference sequence). This CDR3 contains 13 residues.